These 18 T cell receptor delta chains came from one sample sequenced in a study of human gamma delta and Vdelta1 T cells. TCRdb reprocessed the PCR reads using CATT. The repertoire has some 6,500 delta-chain clones, 30% to 45% of them found once; the top ten carry about 6.4%. Their specific antigens are unknown. The sequenced sample was Vdelta1 gamma-delta T cells from blood grown in culture (DOT cells). Source of these receptors: a human donor in good health.

The chain is built from TRDV1 and TRDJ1; 8 nucleotides agree with TRDD3. CDR3 size: 17 residues. Trimming at V came to 5 bases and at J to 1 base, leaving 12 bases not matched to a gene. CDR1 is TSWWSYY and CDR2 is QGS in the germline V gene. The CDR3 sequence is CALGILRGDMRTDKLIF. CDR3 DNA: TGTGCTCTTGGGATTCTACGGGGGGATATGCGCACCGATAAACTCATCTTT.

As regards this clone: A far bigger clonotype differs at one base, so this is likely a read error. V usage is TRDV1 and J usage is TRDJ1; 13 positions match TRDD3. The junction had 25 bases not matched to a gene; V was cut back by 3 bases and J by 3 bases. Germline V gene lookup returns CDR1 TSWWSYY and CDR2 QGS. This CDR3 contains 23 residues. In DNA form, the CDR3 reads TGTGCTCTTGGGGACACCTCCATCCTACGTCGACTGGGGGATACGCGTTTATCCGATAAACTCATCTTT. Translating it yields CALGDTSILRRLGDTRLSDKLIF.

The chain combines TRDV2 with TRDJ1; TRDD3 matches 11 bases. V shed 5 bases and J 4 bases; nucleotides not matched to a gene: 23. The germline CDR1 and CDR2 sequences are GEAIGNYY and EKD. CDR3 size: 20 residues. CDR3 sequence reads: CACAIDLTGWGIREDDKLIF. CDR3 nucleotides: TGTGCCTGTGCTATAGACTTGACTGGTTGGGGGATACGAGAGGACGATAAACTCATCTTT.

This clone was observed a handful of times. The chain recombines TRDV1 with TRDJ1, with D perhaps given as TRDD2 or TRDD3 (7 bases each). Germline loops: CDR1 TSWWSYY, CDR2 QGS. V lost 4 bases and J lost 0, with 24 bases in between. CDR3 size: 19 residues. CDR3 amino acids: CALGVGFLRTGVNTDKLIF. In nucleotides, the CDR3 is TGTGCTCTTGGGGTAGGTTTCCTACGGACTGGGGTTAACACCGATAAACTCATCTTT.

This clone was observed a handful of times. The V and J genes are TRDV1 and TRDJ1; perhaps TRDD3 as D (9 bases). Trimming shortened V by 3 bases and J by 2 bases, and 22 bases separated the two germline ends. There are 18 residues in the CDR3. In germline, CDR1 is TSWWSYY, CDR2 QGS. The CDR3 nucleotides are TGTGCTCTTGGGGAGCTTCCTACAGGGACTGGGGGAACCGATAAACTCATCTTT. Protein product: CALGELPTGTGGTDKLIF.

V and J are TRDV1 and TRDJ1, with 11 bases that match TRDD3. This CDR3 is built from 20 residues. Germline-derived CDR1 and CDR2 are TSWWSYY and QGS. V lost 2 bases and J lost 0; bases outside the gene matches: 14. CDR3 nucleotide sequence: TGTGCTCTTGGGGAAAGGGACCTGTACTGGGGGATAGGGAACACCGATAAACTCATCTTT. Translated: CALGERDLYWGIGNTDKLIF.

This chain links TRDV1 with TRDJ1, with 10 bases matching TRDD3. Per the germline V gene, CDR1 is TSWWSYY and CDR2 is QGS. The CDR3 length is 17 residues. V shed 5 bases, J shed 3 bases, and the junction held 12 bases outside the gene matches. This CDR3 is CALGKRVGGYRSDKLIF. The CDR3, as DNA: TGTGCTCTTGGGAAGAGGGTTGGGGGATACCGTTCCGATAAACTCATCTTT.

To note about this clone: A read error is possible here, since a much larger clone lies one base away. Distinct nucleotide sequences in the sample also encode this CDR3. This chain links TRDV1 with TRDJ1; TRDD3 matches at 8 bases. Per the germline V gene, CDR1 is TSWWSYY and CDR2 is QGS. The CDR3 loop spans 17 amino acids. The CDR3: CALGELIRLGGTDKLIF. For the CDR3, the DNA is TGTGCTCTGGGGGAACTTATTCGACTGGGGGGCACCGATAAACTCATCTTT.

This clone has a handful of counts. The chain couples TRDV1 to TRDJ1, with TRDD3 matching 10 bases. CDR1 and CDR2 (germline): TSWWSYY, QGS. Losses at the gene ends were 2 bases for V and 0 bases for J; bases not matched to a gene: 9. The CDR3 runs to 18 residues. CDR3 protein: CALGETAGGYSDTDKLIF. DNA of the CDR3: TGTGCTCTTGGGGAAACGGCTGGGGGATATTCGGACACCGATAAACTCATCTTT.

This clone was detected only a few times. J is TRDJ1 and V is TRDV1, with a weak D call TRDD2 (6 bases). This CDR3 spans 20 amino acids. Looked up from germline, CDR1 is TSWWSYY and CDR2 is QGS. Between the trimmed V and J ends, which lost 5 bases and 0 bases, there was a span of 28 bases. The CDR3 DNA sequence: TGTGCTCTTGGGAACGGCCTTCCGGTGTTCGGGGACCCCGACACCGATAAACTCATCTTT. This translates into CALGNGLPVFGDPDTDKLIF.

V is TRDV1 and J is TRDJ1, with 13 bases fitting TRDD3. CDR1 TSWWSYY and CDR2 QGS come from the germline V gene. Losses at the gene ends were 0 bases for V and 2 bases for J; bases not matched to a gene: 21. The CDR3 has 23 amino acids. CDR3 coding DNA: TGTGCTCTTGGGGAACTTAGCCTAAGGAGCCTCTACTGGGGGATACGCTTGACCGATAAACTCATCTTT. Protein sequence: CALGELSLRSLYWGIRLTDKLIF.

This chain uses TRDV1 with TRDJ1, with D perhaps TRDD3 (5 bases). V lost 1 base and J 3 bases, leaving 24 bases between the germline ends. Germline V CDR1 and CDR2: TSWWSYY, QGS. CDR3 size: 19 residues. Written as DNA, the CDR3 is TGTGCTCTTGGGGAACGACCCCCCCCGTCGGGGGTCACGGCCGATAAACTCATCTTT. Amino acids: CALGERPPPSGVTADKLIF.

This clone was seen a few times. This rearrangement joins TRDV1 to TRDJ1; 11 nucleotides match TRDD3. Germline lookup yields CDR1 TSWWSYY and CDR2 QGS. V lost 2 bases, J lost 0 bases, and 20 bases stayed unmatched. The CDR3 contains 22 residues. For the CDR3, the DNA is TGTGCTCTTGGGGAAAACCCCCCGAAACTGGGGGATAAACGCTATTACACCGATAAACTCATCTTT. Protein sequence: CALGENPPKLGDKRYYTDKLIF.

A word on this clone: This may arise from a read error, as a much more abundant clone is one base away. Other DNA sequences of this sample code for an identical CDR3. The chain links TRDV1 to TRDJ1; 7 bases are shared with TRDD3. This CDR3 is built from 24 residues. The germline V gene has CDR1 TSWWSYY and CDR2 QGS. The CDR3 DNA follows: TGTGCTCTTGGGGAACTCCACCCTAGGAACCCCACACGGTACTGGGGATTTTACACTGATAAACTCATCTTT. Protein: CALGELHPRNPTRYWGFYTDKLIF.

This clone was seen only a few times. The rearrangement joins TRDV1 to TRDJ1; the match to TRDD3 covers 12 bases. The CDR3 runs 25 residues. CDR1 and CDR2 from the germline V gene are TSWWSYY and QGS. V dropped 0 bases and J dropped 2; count of bases not matched to a gene: 28. DNA for the CDR3: TGTGCTCTTGGGGAACTAGGTCTAGCCCTCCTACGGGACGAGTACTGGGGGATACCTACCGATAAACTCATCTTT. Translation gives CALGELGLALLRDEYWGIPTDKLIF.

This clone was seen more than once but under ten times. The chain is built from TRDV1 and TRDJ1, with 11 bases matching TRDD3. The CDR3 length is 19 residues. CDR1 and CDR2 from the germline V gene are TSWWSYY and QGS. The ends lost 3 bases at V and 0 bases at J; junction bases unmatched: 12. DNA of the CDR3: TGTGCTCTTGGGGAGCATACCGTACTGGGGGATAAAAACACCGATAAACTCATCTTT. This gives the protein CALGEHTVLGDKNTDKLIF.

Details on this clone: The same CDR3 arises from other DNA sequences in this sample as well. The chain combines TRDV1 with TRDJ1, with D unclear. The CDR3 is 23 amino acids. CDR1 TSWWSYY and CDR2 QGS come from the germline V gene. Trimming removed 3 bases at V and 0 bases at J, with 35 bases between. CDR3 protein: CALGESPSSLVRGRHPYTDKLIF. The CDR3 DNA is TGTGCTCTTGGGGAGTCCCCATCTAGCCTTGTCAGGGGCCGACACCCATACACCGATAAACTCATCTTT.

The V call is TRDV1, the J call TRDJ1, with 8 bases lining up with TRDD3. Trimming at V came to 0 bases and at J to 0 bases, leaving 15 bases not matched to a gene. Germline CDR1 TSWWSYY, CDR2 QGS. The CDR3 consists of 20 residues. The CDR3 loop is CALGELLPGTGGRYTDKLIF. The CDR3 nucleotides read TGTGCTCTTGGGGAACTATTGCCGGGTACTGGGGGTCGCTACACCGATAAACTCATCTTT.